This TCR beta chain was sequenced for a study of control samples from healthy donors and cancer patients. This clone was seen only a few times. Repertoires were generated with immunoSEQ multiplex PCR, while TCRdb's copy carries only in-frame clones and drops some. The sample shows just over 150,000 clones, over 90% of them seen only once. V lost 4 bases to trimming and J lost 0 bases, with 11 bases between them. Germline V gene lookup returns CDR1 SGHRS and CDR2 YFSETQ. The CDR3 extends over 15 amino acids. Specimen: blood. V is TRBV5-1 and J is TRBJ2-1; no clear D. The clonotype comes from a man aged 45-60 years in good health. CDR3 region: CASSPLTSSYNEQFF. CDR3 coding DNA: TGCGCCAGCAGCCCACTTACCAGCTCCTACAATGAGCAGTTCTTC.